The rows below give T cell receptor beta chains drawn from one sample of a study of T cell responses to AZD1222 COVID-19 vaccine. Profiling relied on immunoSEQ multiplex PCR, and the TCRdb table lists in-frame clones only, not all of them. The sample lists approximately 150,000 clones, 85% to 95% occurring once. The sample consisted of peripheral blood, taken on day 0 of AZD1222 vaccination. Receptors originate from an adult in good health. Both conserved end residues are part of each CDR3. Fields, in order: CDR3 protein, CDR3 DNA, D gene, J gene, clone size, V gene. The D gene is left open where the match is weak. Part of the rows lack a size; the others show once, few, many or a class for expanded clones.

CDR3 protein: CASSHTTGLGNTIYF; CDR3 DNA: TGTGCCAGCAGCCACACGACAGGCTTGGGAAACACCATATATTTT; D gene: .; J gene: TRBJ1-3; clone size: .; V gene: TRBV11-2
CDR3 protein: CASSQTTAPNEQYF; CDR3 DNA: TGTGCCAGCAGCCAAACGACAGCCCCCAACGAGCAGTACTTC; D gene: .; J gene: TRBJ2-7; clone size: .; V gene: TRBV3-1/TRBV3-2
CDR3 protein: CASSSGDTNYGYTF; CDR3 DNA: TGTGCCAGCAGCTCCGGGGATACTAACTATGGCTACACCTTC; D gene: .; J gene: TRBJ1-2; clone size: .; V gene: TRBV9
CDR3 protein: CASSPGQGGFYEQYF; CDR3 DNA: TGTGCCAGCAGCCCAGGACAGGGAGGGTTCTACGAGCAGTACTTC; D gene: .; J gene: TRBJ2-7; clone size: .; V gene: TRBV7-8
CDR3 protein: CASSRPGGKSSNQPQHF; CDR3 DNA: TGTGCCAGTAGTCGGCCAGGGGGTAAAAGTAGCAATCAGCCCCAGCATTTT; D gene: TRBD1; J gene: TRBJ1-5; clone size: .; V gene: TRBV19
CDR3 protein: CASRGISIAKYGYTF; CDR3 DNA: TGTGCCAGTAGAGGGATCTCGATAGCGAAGTATGGCTACACCTTC; D gene: .; J gene: TRBJ1-2; clone size: few; V gene: TRBV19
CDR3 protein: CAWGEQGRVVYF; CDR3 DNA: TGTGCCTGGGGGGAACAGGGCCGTGTTGTGTACTTC; D gene: .; J gene: TRBJ2-7; clone size: .; V gene: TRBV7-8
CDR3 protein: CASSLVGGPLAYGYTF; CDR3 DNA: TGCGCCAGCAGCTTGGTAGGGGGTCCCCTAGCCTATGGCTACACCTTC; D gene: .; J gene: TRBJ1-2; clone size: .; V gene: TRBV5-1
CDR3 protein: CASSQRSTDTQYF; CDR3 DNA: TGTGCCAGCAGCCAAAGGTCCACAGATACGCAGTATTTT; D gene: .; J gene: TRBJ2-3; clone size: .; V gene: TRBV3-1/TRBV3-2
CDR3 protein: CASSPALGANYGYTF; CDR3 DNA: TGCGCCAGCAGCCCAGCCCTAGGGGCCAACTATGGCTACACCTTC; D gene: .; J gene: TRBJ1-2; clone size: .; V gene: TRBV4-1
CDR3 protein: CASSESAFWGSYEQYF; CDR3 DNA: TGTGCCAGCAGTGAATCGGCCTTTTGGGGCTCCTACGAGCAGTACTTC; D gene: .; J gene: TRBJ2-7; clone size: .; V gene: TRBV6-1
CDR3 protein: CASSYGTSGGYNEQFF; CDR3 DNA: TGTGCCAGCAGCTACGGGACTAGCGGGGGGTACAATGAGCAGTTCTTC; D gene: TRBD2; J gene: TRBJ2-1; clone size: .; V gene: TRBV5-4
CDR3 protein: CSVVTGGNTIYF; CDR3 DNA: TGCAGCGTGGTGACAGGGGGAAACACCATATATTTT; D gene: TRBD1; J gene: TRBJ1-3; clone size: .; V gene: TRBV29-1
CDR3 protein: CASSLTGHIPGEKLFF; CDR3 DNA: TGTGCCAGCAGCCTCACCGGACATATCCCTGGGGAAAAACTGTTTTTT; D gene: .; J gene: TRBJ1-4; clone size: once; V gene: TRBV7-2
CDR3 protein: CASSYATGVNTEAFF; CDR3 DNA: TGTGCCAGCAGTTATGCCACAGGGGTTAACACTGAAGCTTTCTTT; D gene: TRBD1; J gene: TRBJ1-1; clone size: .; V gene: TRBV6-5
CDR3 protein: CASSLTETGSHEQYF; CDR3 DNA: TGTGCCAGCAGCCTGACAGAGACAGGGTCCCACGAGCAGTACTTC; D gene: TRBD1; J gene: TRBJ2-7; clone size: .; V gene: TRBV16
CDR3 protein: CASSLLFGPNRAMETQYF; CDR3 DNA: TGTGCCAGCAGCTTATTATTTGGGCCAAACAGGGCTATGGAGACCCAGTACTTC; D gene: .; J gene: TRBJ2-5; clone size: .; V gene: TRBV7-9
CDR3 protein: CASSSGGPQFF; CDR3 DNA: TGTGCCAGCAGCTCGGGGGGGCCACAGTTCTTC; D gene: TRBD2; J gene: TRBJ2-1; clone size: .; V gene: TRBV7-3
CDR3 protein: CASSQALGSNQPQHF; CDR3 DNA: TGCGCCAGCAGCCAAGCCTTGGGTAGCAATCAGCCCCAGCATTTT; D gene: .; J gene: TRBJ1-5; clone size: medium-sized; V gene: TRBV4-3
CDR3 protein: CASSLAGTGGNHNEQFF; CDR3 DNA: TGTGCCAGCAGCCTAGCCGGGACAGGGGGGAATCACAATGAGCAGTTCTTC; D gene: TRBD1; J gene: TRBJ2-1; clone size: few; V gene: TRBV11-2
CDR3 protein: CASSRPGIGELFF; CDR3 DNA: TGTGCCAGCAGCCGGCCGGGAATCGGGGAGCTGTTTTTT; D gene: .; J gene: TRBJ2-2; clone size: once; V gene: TRBV5-4
CDR3 protein: CASSDLDSPENYGYTF; CDR3 DNA: TGTGCCAGTAGCGACCTGGACAGTCCCGAAAACTATGGCTACACCTTC; D gene: .; J gene: TRBJ1-2; clone size: few; V gene: TRBV19
CDR3 protein: CASSLAREQPQHF; CDR3 DNA: TGTGCCAGCAGCTTAGCGAGAGAACAGCCCCAGCATTTT; D gene: .; J gene: TRBJ1-5; clone size: .; V gene: TRBV7-9
CDR3 protein: CASSQDSSGNTIYF; CDR3 DNA: TGCGCCAGCAGCCAAGACAGCTCTGGAAACACCATATATTTT; D gene: .; J gene: TRBJ1-3; clone size: .; V gene: TRBV5-1
CDR3 protein: CASRRTANSGNTIYF; CDR3 DNA: TGTGCCAGCAGGAGGACAGCTAACTCTGGAAACACCATATATTTT; D gene: .; J gene: TRBJ1-3; clone size: .; V gene: TRBV6-5
CDR3 protein: CASSLRDTLYEQYF; CDR3 DNA: TGTGCCAGCAGTCTCCGGGACACCCTATACGAGCAGTACTTC; D gene: .; J gene: TRBJ2-7; clone size: .; V gene: TRBV6-5
CDR3 protein: CASSTGQGGYSNQPQHF; CDR3 DNA: TGTGCCAGCAGCACAGGACAGGGGGGCTATAGCAATCAGCCCCAGCATTTT; D gene: TRBD1; J gene: TRBJ1-5; clone size: .; V gene: TRBV7-8
CDR3 protein: CASSMGQVSPLHF; CDR3 DNA: TGTGCCAGCAGTATGGGACAAGTTTCACCCCTCCACTTT; D gene: .; J gene: TRBJ1-6; clone size: .; V gene: TRBV27
CDR3 protein: CASSEGSTVADTQYF; CDR3 DNA: TGTGCCAGCAGTGAAGGTAGTACAGTAGCGGATACGCAGTATTTT; D gene: .; J gene: TRBJ2-3; clone size: .; V gene: TRBV6-1
CDR3 protein: CASSVEGGTYEQYF; CDR3 DNA: TGTGCCAGCAGCGTAGAGGGGGGAACCTACGAGCAGTACTTC; D gene: .; J gene: TRBJ2-7; clone size: .; V gene: TRBV6-5
CDR3 protein: CASSLSGRVNTEAFF; CDR3 DNA: TGTGCCAGCAGTTTATCGGGAAGAGTGAACACTGAAGCTTTCTTT; D gene: .; J gene: TRBJ1-1; clone size: once; V gene: TRBV27
CDR3 protein: CASSPWTGPEEAFF; CDR3 DNA: TGTGCCAGCTCACCCTGGACAGGTCCCGAGGAAGCTTTCTTT; D gene: TRBD1; J gene: TRBJ1-1; clone size: .; V gene: TRBV18
CDR3 protein: CASSLVGHEQYF; CDR3 DNA: TGTGCCAGCAGCTTAGTAGGTCACGAGCAGTACTTC; D gene: .; J gene: TRBJ2-7; clone size: .; V gene: TRBV11-3